The sequence of this T cell receptor beta chain was determined in a study of T cells in localized non-small cell lung cancer. Study observations and caveats: Heterogeneity cannot be ruled out, as sequencing used one tumor region only. The study detected a median roughly 57 of the top 100 tumor clones in adjacent lung. Of the tissues analyzed, uninvolved adjacent lung showed maximal T cell clonality, greater than tumor. Density of T cells in blood, when higher, went with longer overall survival.

Trimming stripped 0 bases from V and 10 bases from J, with 7 bases between. Per germline, CDR1 MNHNS and CDR2 SASEGT. The CDR3 is 12 residues long. The sample holds one count of this clone. Its antigen remains unidentified. The assay was immunoSEQ multiplex PCR, and TCRdb's table has in-frame clones only and misses some. The sample lists about 48,000 clones, 70% to 85% occurring once. The chain employs TRBV6-1 and TRBJ2-1; D uncertain. This clonotype was obtained from a man aged 35 to 69 with stage I squamous cell lung carcinoma. The material was peripheral blood, obtained before any cancer treatment. The CDR3 coding sequence is TGTGCCAGCAGTGAAGCGGCCAGGGAGCAGTTCTTC. Protein sequence: CASSEAAREQFF.